A selection of T cell receptor beta chains follows, all from one sample in a study of T cell responses to AZD1222 COVID-19 vaccine. Method: immunoSEQ multiplex PCR; TCRdb's copy keeps in-frame clones and lacks some. This sample has roughly 120,000 clones, with 88% found just once. The sequencing here drew on peripheral blood, taken 28 days after the second AZD1222 dose. The receptor set was obtained from an adult who received the AZD1222 COVID-19 vaccine. CDR3s include the opening cysteine and the closing phenylalanine or tryptophan. D genes are given only for firm matches. Size tells how often a clone was seen (once, few, many) or the class of an expanded clone, and some rows leave it out.

cdr3_aa: CASSLAVQGLAGNTDTQYF; cdr3_nt: TGTGCCAGCAGCTTAGCGGTTCAGGGACTAGCGGGAAACACAGATACGCAGTATTTT; v_call: TRBV7-8; j_call: TRBJ2-3; d_call: TRBD2; clone_size: -
cdr3_aa: CASTQGRASHYGYTF; cdr3_nt: TGTGCCAGTACGCAGGGTCGGGCGTCCCACTATGGCTACACCTTC; v_call: TRBV28; j_call: TRBJ1-2; d_call: -; clone_size: -
cdr3_aa: CASSQALTAGQHRSPLHF; cdr3_nt: TGTGCCAGCAGCCAAGCGCTAACTGCGGGACAGCATCGATCACCCCTCCACTTT; v_call: TRBV4-2; j_call: TRBJ1-6; d_call: TRBD1; clone_size: -
cdr3_aa: CASSLRRSYGYTF; cdr3_nt: TGTGCCAGCAGCTTGAGACGGAGCTATGGCTACACCTTC; v_call: TRBV11-2; j_call: TRBJ1-2; d_call: -; clone_size: -
cdr3_aa: CASSYSGAGANVLTF; cdr3_nt: TGTGCCAGCAGTTACTCGGGGGCTGGGGCCAACGTCCTGACTTTC; v_call: TRBV6-2/TRBV6-3; j_call: TRBJ2-6; d_call: -; clone_size: -
cdr3_aa: CASSQVGQGVEYEQYF; cdr3_nt: TGTGCCAGCAGCCAAGTGGGACAGGGGGTCGAGTACGAGCAGTACTTC; v_call: TRBV4-2; j_call: TRBJ2-7; d_call: TRBD1; clone_size: once
cdr3_aa: CASSQARGPYEKLFF; cdr3_nt: TGTGCCAGCAGCCAAGCCAGGGGGCCTTATGAAAAACTGTTTTTT; v_call: TRBV5-4; j_call: TRBJ1-4; d_call: TRBD1; clone_size: -
cdr3_aa: CASSVTPGSYEQYF; cdr3_nt: TGTGCCAGCAGCGTCACACCGGGCTCCTACGAGCAGTACTTC; v_call: TRBV9; j_call: TRBJ2-7; d_call: -; clone_size: few
cdr3_aa: CASSLGGGKNTEAFF; cdr3_nt: TGTGCCAGCAGCTTGGGGGGAGGGAAGAACACTGAAGCTTTCTTT; v_call: TRBV7-8; j_call: TRBJ1-1; d_call: -; clone_size: -
cdr3_aa: CASSWGTGTLNEQFF; cdr3_nt: TGTGCCAGCAGCTGGGGGACCGGGACCTTGAATGAGCAGTTCTTC; v_call: TRBV5-6; j_call: TRBJ2-1; d_call: -; clone_size: -
cdr3_aa: CASSLPGQPEAFF; cdr3_nt: TGTGCCAGCAGTTTACCAGGGCAGCCTGAAGCTTTCTTT; v_call: TRBV7-3; j_call: TRBJ1-1; d_call: -; clone_size: -
cdr3_aa: CASSLELPSGSSYNEQFF; cdr3_nt: TGTGCCAGCAGCTTGGAATTACCTAGCGGGAGCTCCTACAATGAGCAGTTCTTC; v_call: TRBV5-4; j_call: TRBJ2-1; d_call: TRBD2; clone_size: once
cdr3_aa: CASRQGLEKLFF; cdr3_nt: TGTGCCAGCAGACAGGGTTTGGAAAAACTGTTTTTT; v_call: TRBV28; j_call: TRBJ1-4; d_call: -; clone_size: -
cdr3_aa: CAWRRWTSGDNEQFF; cdr3_nt: TGTGCCTGGCGCCGTTGGACTAGCGGGGACAATGAGCAGTTCTTC; v_call: TRBV30; j_call: TRBJ2-1; d_call: TRBD2; clone_size: medium-sized
cdr3_aa: CASSLAQSAGELFF; cdr3_nt: TGTGCCAGCAGCTTAGCGCAGTCCGCTGGGGAGCTGTTTTTT; v_call: TRBV7-2; j_call: TRBJ2-2; d_call: -; clone_size: -
cdr3_aa: CASSYGLTKEEAFF; cdr3_nt: TGTGCCAGCAGTTACGGACTGACTAAGGAGGAAGCTTTCTTT; v_call: TRBV28; j_call: TRBJ1-1; d_call: -; clone_size: -
cdr3_aa: CASGLSRELFF; cdr3_nt: TGTGCTAGTGGTTTGAGCAGGGAGCTGTTTTTT; v_call: TRBV12-5; j_call: TRBJ2-2; d_call: -; clone_size: few
cdr3_aa: CASSPPDRGGTEAFF; cdr3_nt: TGTGCCAGCAGCCCACCGGACAGGGGCGGCACTGAAGCTTTCTTT; v_call: TRBV7-8; j_call: TRBJ1-1; d_call: TRBD1; clone_size: -
cdr3_aa: CASSAGTGGNQPQHF; cdr3_nt: TGTGCCAGCTCGGCCGGGACGGGAGGCAATCAGCCCCAGCATTTT; v_call: TRBV18; j_call: TRBJ1-5; d_call: -; clone_size: few
cdr3_aa: CASRGVGGETQYF; cdr3_nt: TGTGCCAGCAGGGGGGTGGGCGGTGAGACCCAGTACTTC; v_call: TRBV6-5; j_call: TRBJ2-5; d_call: -; clone_size: -
cdr3_aa: CASSYSGPEYGYTF; cdr3_nt: TGTGCCAGCAGTTACTCGGGTCCAGAGTATGGCTACACCTTC; v_call: TRBV6-2/TRBV6-3; j_call: TRBJ1-2; d_call: -; clone_size: -
cdr3_aa: CASSPRTAANYGYTF; cdr3_nt: TGTGCCAGCAGCCCCCGGACCGCTGCTAACTATGGCTACACCTTC; v_call: TRBV7-9; j_call: TRBJ1-2; d_call: -; clone_size: -
cdr3_aa: CATSRPPVTEAFF; cdr3_nt: TGTGCCACCAGCAGACCACCGGTCACTGAAGCTTTCTTT; v_call: TRBV15; j_call: TRBJ1-1; d_call: -; clone_size: -
cdr3_aa: CASSEDWTGLEPQHF; cdr3_nt: TGTGCCAGCAGTGAAGATTGGACAGGGTTAGAACCCCAGCATTTT; v_call: TRBV6-1; j_call: TRBJ1-5; d_call: TRBD1; clone_size: once
cdr3_aa: CASSYSRAKNIQYF; cdr3_nt: TGTGCCAGCAGTTACTCCCGGGCCAAAAACATTCAGTACTTC; v_call: TRBV6-2/TRBV6-3; j_call: TRBJ2-4; d_call: -; clone_size: -
cdr3_aa: CASSYRTTGDYTF; cdr3_nt: TGTGCCAGCAGTTACAGGACTACAGGTGACTACACCTTC; v_call: TRBV6-5; j_call: TRBJ1-2; d_call: -; clone_size: -
cdr3_aa: CASSRDHSGSYEQYF; cdr3_nt: TGTGCCAGCAGCCGGGATCATTCGGGCTCCTACGAGCAGTACTTC; v_call: TRBV6-2/TRBV6-3; j_call: TRBJ2-7; d_call: -; clone_size: -
cdr3_aa: CASRRGMSTEAFF; cdr3_nt: TGCGCCAGCAGGAGGGGGATGTCCACTGAAGCTTTCTTT; v_call: TRBV4-1; j_call: TRBJ1-1; d_call: -; clone_size: -
cdr3_aa: CASSPEQFF; cdr3_nt: TGTGCCAGCAGCCCTGAGCAGTTCTTC; v_call: TRBV3-1/TRBV3-2; j_call: TRBJ2-1; d_call: -; clone_size: few
cdr3_aa: CATDRGNTIYF; cdr3_nt: TGTGCCACCGACAGAGGAAACACCATATATTTT; v_call: TRBV30; j_call: TRBJ1-3; d_call: -; clone_size: -
cdr3_aa: CASSLEEGYGYTF; cdr3_nt: TGTGCCAGCAGCTTAGAGGAGGGATATGGCTACACCTTC; v_call: TRBV7-2; j_call: TRBJ1-2; d_call: -; clone_size: -
cdr3_aa: CASSPLGLAGGEQFF; cdr3_nt: TGTGCCAGCTCACCACTGGGACTAGCGGGAGGTGAGCAGTTCTTC; v_call: TRBV18; j_call: TRBJ2-1; d_call: TRBD2; clone_size: -
cdr3_aa: CSPRAGGNSGNTIYF; cdr3_nt: TGCAGCCCTAGGGCGGGGGGCAACTCTGGAAACACCATATATTTT; v_call: TRBV29-1; j_call: TRBJ1-3; d_call: -; clone_size: -
cdr3_aa: CASTTTTDQPQHF; cdr3_nt: TGTGCCAGCACCACCACCACAGATCAGCCCCAGCATTTT; v_call: TRBV2; j_call: TRBJ1-5; d_call: -; clone_size: -
cdr3_aa: CASSLADYNEQFF; cdr3_nt: TGCGCCAGCAGCTTGGCCGACTACAATGAGCAGTTCTTC; v_call: TRBV5-1; j_call: TRBJ2-1; d_call: -; clone_size: -
cdr3_aa: CASSRGGGPYNEQFF; cdr3_nt: TGTGCCAGTTCCCGGGGCGGAGGGCCCTACAATGAGCAGTTCTTC; v_call: TRBV27; j_call: TRBJ2-1; d_call: -; clone_size: -
cdr3_aa: CASSVEGGRIWEKLFF; cdr3_nt: TGTGCCAGCAGCGTAGAAGGAGGGCGGATTTGGGAAAAACTGTTTTTT; v_call: TRBV9; j_call: TRBJ1-4; d_call: -; clone_size: -
cdr3_aa: CAISGDTNTEAFF; cdr3_nt: TGTGCCATCAGTGGTGACACGAACACTGAAGCTTTCTTT; v_call: TRBV10-3; j_call: TRBJ1-1; d_call: -; clone_size: -
cdr3_aa: CASSSDGHQPQHF; cdr3_nt: TGTGCCAGCAGCTCGGACGGACATCAGCCCCAGCATTTT; v_call: TRBV7-2; j_call: TRBJ1-5; d_call: -; clone_size: -
cdr3_aa: CASSLAGTSGGVDTQYF; cdr3_nt: TGTGCCAGCAGCTTGGCCGGGACTAGCGGGGGCGTAGATACGCAGTATTTT; v_call: TRBV5-4; j_call: TRBJ2-3; d_call: TRBD2; clone_size: few
cdr3_aa: CASSPRSGGPYEQYF; cdr3_nt: TGTGCCAGCAGCCCTCGCTCAGGGGGACCCTACGAGCAGTACTTC; v_call: TRBV7-2; j_call: TRBJ2-7; d_call: TRBD1; clone_size: -
cdr3_aa: CASSRHPNAVGEQFF; cdr3_nt: TGTGCCAGCAGCCGACACCCAAATGCAGTAGGGGAGCAGTTCTTC; v_call: TRBV7-7; j_call: TRBJ2-1; d_call: -; clone_size: -
cdr3_aa: CASSRDTGNTIYF; cdr3_nt: TGTGCCAGCAGCCGGGACACTGGAAACACCATATATTTT; v_call: TRBV2; j_call: TRBJ1-3; d_call: -; clone_size: few
cdr3_aa: CASSPSGQIYGYTF; cdr3_nt: TGTGCCAGCAGCCCCTCGGGACAGATCTATGGCTACACCTTC; v_call: TRBV3-1/TRBV3-2; j_call: TRBJ1-2; d_call: TRBD1; clone_size: -
cdr3_aa: CASSYRGRTEAFF; cdr3_nt: TGTGCCAGCAGTTACAGGGGGAGGACTGAAGCTTTCTTT; v_call: TRBV6-5; j_call: TRBJ1-1; d_call: -; clone_size: -
cdr3_aa: CASSQGTGVYYGYTF; cdr3_nt: TGCGCCAGCAGCCAAGGGACAGGGGTCTACTATGGCTACACCTTC; v_call: TRBV4-3; j_call: TRBJ1-2; d_call: TRBD1; clone_size: -
cdr3_aa: CASSLEYGGATDTQYF; cdr3_nt: TGTGCCAGCAGCTTAGAGTACGGGGGGGCCACAGATACGCAGTATTTT; v_call: TRBV11-3; j_call: TRBJ2-3; d_call: TRBD2; clone_size: -
cdr3_aa: CASSYSGGASGELFF; cdr3_nt: TGTGCCAGCAGTTACTCGGGCGGGGCGAGCGGGGAGCTGTTTTTT; v_call: TRBV6-2/TRBV6-3; j_call: TRBJ2-2; d_call: -; clone_size: -
cdr3_aa: CASSTELNGYTF; cdr3_nt: TGTGCCAGCAGTACCGAACTAAATGGCTACACCTTC; v_call: TRBV6-5; j_call: TRBJ1-2; d_call: -; clone_size: -
cdr3_aa: CASSPKGDSYQYF; cdr3_nt: TGTGCCAGCTCGCCTAAGGGGGACAGTTACCAGTATTTT; v_call: TRBV18; j_call: TRBJ2-3; d_call: TRBD1; clone_size: -
cdr3_aa: CASSQEDGGSYEQYF; cdr3_nt: TGCGCCAGCAGCCAAGAGGACGGGGGCTCCTACGAGCAGTACTTC; v_call: TRBV4-3; j_call: TRBJ2-7; d_call: -; clone_size: -
cdr3_aa: CASSQEGDMSETQYF; cdr3_nt: TGCGCCAGCAGCCAAGAAGGGGATATGAGCGAGACCCAGTACTTC; v_call: TRBV4-1; j_call: TRBJ2-5; d_call: -; clone_size: -
cdr3_aa: CACGTAWSSGYTF; cdr3_nt: TGTGCCTGCGGTACAGCCTGGAGTAGCGGCTACACCTTC; v_call: TRBV30; j_call: TRBJ1-2; d_call: -; clone_size: -
cdr3_aa: CAWSESGWARYTF; cdr3_nt: TGTGCCTGGAGTGAATCAGGGTGGGCCCGCTACACCTTC; v_call: TRBV30; j_call: TRBJ1-2; d_call: -; clone_size: few
cdr3_aa: CASRVDRGEAFF; cdr3_nt: TGTGCCAGCAGGGTGGACAGGGGAGAAGCTTTCTTT; v_call: TRBV5-4; j_call: TRBJ1-1; d_call: TRBD1; clone_size: few
cdr3_aa: CASSQPLAGQFF; cdr3_nt: TGTGCCAGCAGCCAACCCTTAGCGGGTCAGTTCTTC; v_call: TRBV3-1/TRBV3-2; j_call: TRBJ2-1; d_call: TRBD2; clone_size: -
cdr3_aa: CATSRDTLGNYGYTF; cdr3_nt: TGTGCCACCAGCAGAGATACTCTTGGGAACTATGGCTACACCTTC; v_call: TRBV15; j_call: TRBJ1-2; d_call: -; clone_size: -